A single T cell receptor beta chain is shown here with its context. Generated by immunoSEQ multiplex PCR, the TCRdb table keeps only in-frame clones and is missing some. The sample yields around 200,000 clones, approximately 87% seen once. The sample is drawn from a study of blood T cell repertoires in COVID-19. Study summary: PBMCs, B-cell-depleted T cells, or T cells were the source of the cDNA or gDNA that made up the material.

The V and J ends lost 6 bases and 7 bases respectively, with 10 bases between them. CDR1 is WSHSY and CDR2 is SAAADI in the germline V gene. The CDR3 is 11 residues long. The chain is built from TRBV10-2 and TRBJ2-7; tentatively, D is TRBD1 (5 bases). The TCR comes from a man aged 70 or older with active or convalescent COVID-19. Sequenced input: peripheral blood. The chain's CDR3 is CASRQDMEQYF. The CDR3 DNA reads TGCGCCAGCAGGCAGGACATGGAGCAGTACTTC.